The T cell receptor beta chain described here comes from a study of cytomegalovirus exposure and HLA in healthy donors. Study-wide background: Around 85 million unique TCRs from HLA-typed donors were held in an early data release. Study findings and constraints: TCR beta V segments were, for the most part, productive about 87% or about 30% of the time in an earlier analysis. Altogether, 150 or so TCR beta chains were recorded as cytomegalovirus-associated.

As concerns this clone: The antigen is undetermined.

The PCR ran on 60 Vbeta and 13 Jbeta primers. Clones were sequenced by immunoSEQ multiplex PCR, and TCRdb holds only the in-frame ones, with some missing. In the table there are 120,000 to 150,000 clones, 60% to 80% of which are singletons. With 1 base clipped from V and 6 bases from J, the junction kept 7 bases outside the gene matches. The CDR3 runs 15 residues. CDR1 is SGHRS, CDR2 YFSETQ, per germline. The TCR sequence derives from a woman between 50 and 59 years old in good health and CMV-seronegative. Sequenced input: PBMCs. The J gene is TRBJ1-2, the V gene TRBV5-1; 9 bases agree with TRBD1. The CDR3 here is CASSLNLQGAHGYTF. CDR3 DNA: TGCGCCAGCAGCTTGAACTTACAGGGGGCTCATGGCTACACCTTC.